This TCR beta chain stems from a study of blood T cell repertoires in COVID-19 (TCRdb year 2020). Study-level background: Samples from collaborators originated in the United States, Italy and Spain and spanned both the acute and convalescent phases of COVID-19. The material from the prospective study consisted of cDNA or gDNA derived from T cells, B-cell-depleted T cells, or PBMCs. Deeply sampled blood TCRbeta repertoires from subjects exposed to, actively infected with, or recovered from COVID-19 were included in the dataset. A freely available public database, intended as a resource for researchers studying the immune response to SARS-CoV-2, is where the repertoires were released. Samples came from the ongoing ImmuneRACE study (first 160 participants) plus 1,254 subjects from 6 global collaborators. The sample metadata nearly always contained a de-identified subject ID, COVID-19 status, age in years and sex. Where available, HLA class I and class II types were taken from metadata supplied by the sample provider and were not determined by assay-based typing. Here is what the overall study found, with its caveats: How much clinical and demographic metadata was included differed by source and by participant, and the metadata was provided uncurated.

As to this clone: The target of this receptor is not known. The record has no base qualities; no much larger clone is one base away.

The immunoSEQ Assay, a bias-controlled multiplex PCR, was used to amplify TCRbeta CDR3 regions from genomic DNA. The study's processing was this. The number of nucleated cells in each sample was estimated from the amplification of reference gene primers within the assay. To quantify the absolute abundance of each unique TCRbeta CDR3 rearrangement, sequence reads were collapsed and filtered. For each sample, productive Simpson clonality was calculated as the square root of Simpson's diversity index across productive rearrangements. The clones in this table, taken by TCRdb from immuneACCESS, are in-frame only. Not every clone is retained; where verified, under half of the shortfall comes from an unresolved V gene, and the cause of the rest is unknown. V, J and clone size reflect that table, while D and trimming were determined from the DNA. Across this sample there are under 200,000 clones, with about four fifths seen only once. The ten largest clones add up to 6% to 7.5% of the sample.

Collaborating institutions collected whole blood in K2EDTA tubes following their own protocols. Collaborator samples were shipped for TCRbeta analysis as frozen whole blood, isolated PBMCs, or DNA extracted from either sample type. The germline V gene provides CDR1 WSHSY and CDR2 SAAADI. From V the trimming removes 0 bases and from J it removes 6 bases, while the gene matches leave 8 bases of the junction unaccounted for. CDR3 length: 17 amino acids, cysteine to phenylalanine. Just the 51-base CDR3 DNA is kept, in frame starting at base 1. The sample taken for sequencing was peripheral blood. The clonotype was recovered from a man aged 70-80 years with active or convalescent COVID-19. Recombination linked TRBV10-2 to TRBJ2-3; 11 nucleotides in the junction match TRBD2. The CDR3 region: CASSESGLAGLEDTQYF. In nucleotides, the sequence is TGCGCCAGCAGTGAGTCTGGACTAGCGGGCTTGGAGGATACGCAGTATTTT.